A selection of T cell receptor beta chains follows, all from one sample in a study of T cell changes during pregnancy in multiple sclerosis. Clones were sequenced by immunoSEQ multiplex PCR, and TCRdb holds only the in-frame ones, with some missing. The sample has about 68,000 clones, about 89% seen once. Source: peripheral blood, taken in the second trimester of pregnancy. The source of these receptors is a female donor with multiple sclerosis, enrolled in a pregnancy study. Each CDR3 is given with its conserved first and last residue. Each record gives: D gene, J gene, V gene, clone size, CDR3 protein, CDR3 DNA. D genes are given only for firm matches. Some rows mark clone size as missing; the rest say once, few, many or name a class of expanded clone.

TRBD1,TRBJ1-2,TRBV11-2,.,CASSAPPTGYGYTF,TGTGCCAGCAGCGCCCCGCCGACAGGGTATGGCTACACCTTC
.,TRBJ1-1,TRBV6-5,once,CATRNTEAFF,TGTGCCACGAGGAACACTGAAGCTTTCTTT
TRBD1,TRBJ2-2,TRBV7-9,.,CASSPLDRGKNTGELFF,TGTGCCAGCAGCCCCTTGGACAGGGGGAAGAACACCGGGGAGCTGTTTTTT
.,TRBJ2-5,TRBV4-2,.,CASSQAQRQETQYF,TGTGCCAGCAGCCAGGCCCAGCGGCAAGAGACCCAGTACTTC
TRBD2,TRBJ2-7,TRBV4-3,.,CASSQELRGGYEQYF,TGCGCCAGCAGCCAAGAGTTGCGGGGGGGATACGAGCAGTACTTC
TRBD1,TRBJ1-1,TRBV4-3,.,CASSQDLWDRGEAFF,TGCGCCAGCAGCCAAGATTTGTGGGACAGGGGTGAAGCTTTCTTT
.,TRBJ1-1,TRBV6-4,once,CASNLGGNTEAFF,TGTGCCAGCAATCTAGGGGGGAACACTGAAGCTTTCTTT
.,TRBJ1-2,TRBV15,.,CATSRDRITGYGYTF,TGTGCCACCAGCAGAGACCGAATAACAGGGTATGGCTACACCTTC
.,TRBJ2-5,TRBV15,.,CATSRDAGIAQETQYF,TGTGCCACCAGCAGAGATGCGGGGATCGCTCAAGAGACCCAGTACTTC
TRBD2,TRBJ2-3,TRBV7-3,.,CASSLQRGGTDTQYF,TGTGCCAGCAGCCTTCAGCGGGGGGGCACAGATACGCAGTATTTT
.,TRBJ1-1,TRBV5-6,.,CASIQGHLGSTEAFF,TGTGCCAGCATACAGGGTCATCTTGGTAGCACTGAAGCTTTCTTT
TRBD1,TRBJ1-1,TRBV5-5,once,CASSLTGAGTEAFF,TGTGCCAGCAGCTTGACAGGGGCGGGGACTGAAGCTTTCTTT
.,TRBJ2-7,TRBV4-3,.,CASSRATAGAYEQYF,TGCGCCAGCAGCCGAGCGACGGCCGGGGCCTACGAGCAGTACTTC
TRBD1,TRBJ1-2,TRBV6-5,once,CASTSQGDYGYTF,TGTGCCAGCACTTCACAGGGGGACTATGGCTACACCTTC
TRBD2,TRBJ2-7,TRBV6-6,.,CASSYPPGLVHEQYF,TGTGCCAGCAGTTACCCGCCGGGACTAGTGCACGAGCAGTACTTC
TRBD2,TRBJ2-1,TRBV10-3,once,CAISESETSGANSYNEQFF,TGTGCCATCAGTGAGTCAGAGACTAGCGGGGCAAACTCCTACAATGAGCAGTTCTTC
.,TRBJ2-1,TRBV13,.,CASSLWAGPSSYNEQFF,TGTGCCAGCAGCTTATGGGCGGGCCCGAGCTCCTACAATGAGCAGTTCTTC
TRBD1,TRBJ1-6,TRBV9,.,CASSPTGESRSYNSPLHF,TGTGCCAGCAGCCCGACAGGGGAGTCGCGCTCCTATAATTCACCCCTCCACTTT
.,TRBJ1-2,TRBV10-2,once,CASSEVAGRGYTF,TGCGCCAGCAGTGAGGTGGCAGGCAGGGGCTACACCTTC
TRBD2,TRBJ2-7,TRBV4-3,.,CASSQDAASGGAGYEQYF,TGCGCCAGCAGCCAAGACGCGGCTAGCGGGGGGGCGGGCTACGAGCAGTACTTC
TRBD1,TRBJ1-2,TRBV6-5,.,CASSLDRFGYTF,TGTGCCAGCAGTTTGGACAGGTTTGGCTACACCTTC
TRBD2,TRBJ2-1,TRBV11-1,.,CASSLVRALGSGGYNEQFF,TGTGCCAGCAGCTTAGTACGGGCCTTGGGTAGCGGGGGGTACAATGAGCAGTTCTTC
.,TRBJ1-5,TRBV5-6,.,CASSLRWGGNQPQHF,TGTGCCAGCAGCTTGCGTTGGGGCGGCAATCAGCCCCAGCATTTT
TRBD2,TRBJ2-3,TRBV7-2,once,CASSRLLAGAADTQYF,TGTGCCAGCAGCCGTCTTCTAGCGGGGGCGGCAGATACGCAGTATTTT
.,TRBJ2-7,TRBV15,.,CATSPGGHEQYF,TGTGCCACCAGCCCAGGGGGGCACGAGCAGTACTTC
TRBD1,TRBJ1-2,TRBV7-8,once,CASSPGRDRPRLGYGYTF,TGTGCCAGCAGTCCAGGACGGGACAGACCCCGTTTGGGGTATGGCTACACCTTC
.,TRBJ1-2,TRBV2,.,CASTLETGIHGYTF,TGTGCCAGCACCTTAGAAACAGGGATCCATGGCTACACCTTC
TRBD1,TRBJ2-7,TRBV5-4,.,CASSPGTGEKYF,TGTGCCAGCAGCCCCGGGACAGGGGAGAAGTACTTC
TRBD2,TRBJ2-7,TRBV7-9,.,CASSAYSGAASYEQYF,TGTGCCAGCAGCGCCTATAGCGGGGCGGCCTCCTACGAGCAGTACTTC
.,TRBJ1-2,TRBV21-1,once,CASSNGPTNGYTF,TGTGCCAGCAGCAATGGCCCAACTAATGGCTACACCTTC
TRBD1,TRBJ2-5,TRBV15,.,CATSRDLTGVGGETQYF,TGTGCCACCAGCAGAGACTTGACAGGGGTAGGAGGAGAGACCCAGTACTTC
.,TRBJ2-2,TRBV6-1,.,CASSDQPEVAGELFF,TGTGCCAGCAGTGACCAACCAGAGGTGGCCGGGGAGCTGTTTTTT
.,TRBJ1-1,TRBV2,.,CASIQGTEAFF,TGTGCCAGCATCCAGGGCACTGAAGCTTTCTTT
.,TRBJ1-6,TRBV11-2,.,CASSSRDSPLHF,TGTGCCAGCAGCTCCAGGGATTCACCCCTCCACTTT
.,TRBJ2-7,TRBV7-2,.,CASSSWLGEQYF,TGTGCCAGCAGCTCCTGGCTAGGCGAGCAGTACTTC
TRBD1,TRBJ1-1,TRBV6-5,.,CASSSGQADTEAFF,TGTGCCAGCAGTTCGGGACAGGCCGACACTGAAGCTTTCTTT
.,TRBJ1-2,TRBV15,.,CATSTAGYSYGYTF,TGTGCCACCAGCACCGCAGGGTACTCCTATGGCTACACCTTC
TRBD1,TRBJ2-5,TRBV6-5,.,CASSYLGGGETQYF,TGTGCCAGCAGTTACTTAGGGGGCGGAGAGACCCAGTACTTC
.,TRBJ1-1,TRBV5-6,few,CASSLSPNTEAFF,TGTGCCAGCAGCTTGTCTCCGAACACTGAAGCTTTCTTT
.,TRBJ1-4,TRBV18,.,CASSPAVLAEKLFF,TGTGCCAGCTCACCAGCGGTCTTAGCTGAAAAACTGTTTTTT
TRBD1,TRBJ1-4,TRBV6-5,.,CASSYSGQGDEKLFF,TGTGCCAGCAGTTACTCGGGACAGGGAGATGAAAAACTGTTTTTT
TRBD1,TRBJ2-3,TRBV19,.,CASTLFYGTGADTQYF,TGTGCCAGTACTCTCTTTTACGGGACAGGAGCAGATACGCAGTATTTT
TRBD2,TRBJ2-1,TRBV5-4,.,CASSLGGGYNEQFF,TGTGCCAGCAGCCTCGGGGGGGGGTACAATGAGCAGTTCTTC
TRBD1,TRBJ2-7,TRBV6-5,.,CASTDTGGYEQYF,TGTGCCAGCACTGATACAGGGGGCTACGAGCAGTACTTC
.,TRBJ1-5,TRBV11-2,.,CASRLTRGQPQHF,TGTGCCAGCAGATTGACCCGGGGTCAGCCCCAGCATTTT
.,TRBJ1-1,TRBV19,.,CASSSQGPNTEAFF,TGTGCCAGTAGTTCACAGGGCCCGAACACTGAAGCTTTCTTT
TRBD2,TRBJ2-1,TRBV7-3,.,CASSTGLDHEQFF,TGTGCCAGCAGCACTGGACTAGATCATGAGCAGTTCTTC
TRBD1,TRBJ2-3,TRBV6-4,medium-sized,CASSDGTGGDTQYF,TGTGCCAGCAGTGACGGGACAGGGGGCGATACGCAGTATTTT
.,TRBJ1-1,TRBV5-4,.,CASSLPGRLNTEAFF,TGTGCCAGCAGCTTGCCCGGGAGACTGAACACTGAAGCTTTCTTT
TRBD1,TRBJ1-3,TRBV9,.,CASSAEGTGGAASGNTIYF,TGTGCCAGCAGCGCAGAGGGCACAGGGGGTGCAGCCTCTGGAAACACCATATATTTT
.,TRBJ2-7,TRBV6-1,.,CASRETGYEQYF,TGTGCCAGCAGGGAAACAGGGTACGAGCAGTACTTC
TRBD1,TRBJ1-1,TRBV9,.,CASSVAGTGATEAFF,TGTGCCAGCAGCGTAGCTGGGACAGGGGCCACTGAAGCTTTCTTT
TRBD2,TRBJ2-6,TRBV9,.,CASSAPAGTSVSGANVLTF,TGTGCCAGCAGCGCCCCAGCCGGGACTAGCGTATCTGGGGCCAACGTCCTGACTTTC
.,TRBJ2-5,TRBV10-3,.,CAIRPSQGETQYF,TGTGCCATCCGACCTAGTCAGGGTGAGACCCAGTACTTC